These 25 T cell receptor beta chains were all obtained from the same sample, sequenced in a study of cytomegalovirus exposure and HLA in healthy donors. Amplification used 60 Vbeta primers and 13 Jbeta primers. Data came from immunoSEQ multiplex PCR; TCRdb stores just in-frame clones and leaves some out. This repertoire shows approximately 260,000 clones, 80% to 95% found once; its top ten account for about 1.7%. Sequencing was performed on PBMCs. Receptor source: a girl aged 2 to 9 in good health and CMV-seronegative.

The chain uses TRBV5-1 and TRBJ1-1; no firm D call. Germline-derived CDR1 and CDR2 are SGHRS and YFSETQ. This CDR3 is 15 amino acids long. V lost 4 bases to trimming and J lost 4 bases, with 17 bases between them. The CDR3 region has the DNA TGCGCCAGCAGCCCCCGGTTTGAGGGTGGCACTGAAGCTTTCTTT. Translated: CASSPRFEGGTEAFF.

The chain is built from TRBV27 and TRBJ1-4; TRBD1 aligns across 8 bases. The V and J ends lost 8 bases and 8 bases, in that order; junction bases with no gene match: 7. CDR3 length: 13 amino acids. The V gene's germline CDR1 is MNHEY and CDR2 SMNVEV (reference sequence). The CDR3 loop is CASSGQGGEKLFF. CDR3 bases: TGTGCCAGCTCCGGACAGGGAGGGGAAAAACTGTTTTTT.

This sequence joins TRBV28 and TRBJ1-1, with a tentative D call TRBD1 (5 bases). The CDR3 extends over 12 amino acids. Germline lookup yields CDR1 MDHEN and CDR2 SYDVKM. Trimming removed 5 bases from V and 8 bases from J, with 12 bases in between. CDR3 sequence (DNA): TGTGCCAGCAGTCCCACATACAGGGAAGCTTTCTTT. Its translation is CASSPTYREAFF.

The CDR3 DNA sequence: TGTGCCAGCAGCCCCCGCGCGGGGACTGAAGCTTTCTTT. Residues: CASSPRAGTEAFF. This chain uses TRBV7-8 with TRBJ1-1; D unresolved. Germline CDR1 reads SGHVS; CDR2 reads FQNEAQ. This CDR3 has 13 amino acids. Trimming pared 5 bases from V and 5 bases from J, leaving 12 bases between.

Notes on this clone: This CDR3 is also generated by other DNA sequences in the sample. This rearrangement joins TRBV6-5 to TRBJ1-1; possible D gene TRBD1, 6 bases. V gave up 0 bases and J gave up 5 bases, with 7 bases separating them. The CDR3 consists of 13 residues. CDR1 MNHEY and CDR2 SVGAGI come from the germline V gene. CDR3: CASSYSTGTEAFF. DNA of the CDR3: TGTGCCAGCAGTTACTCCACAGGGACTGAAGCTTTCTTT.

The rearrangement links TRBV5-4 to TRBJ2-1, with TRBD2 identical over 13 bases. The CDR3 has 15 residues. CDR1 is SGHNT, CDR2 YYREEE, per germline (reference sequence). Unmatched junction bases numbered 1, after V lost 2 bases and J lost 5 bases. The CDR3 coding sequence is TGTGCCAGCAGCTTACTAGCGGGGGGGAACAATGAGCAGTTCTTC. Protein sequence: CASSLLAGGNNEQFF.

The rearrangement uses TRBV2 and TRBJ2-7; TRBD1 aligns across 7 bases. CDR3 length: 13 amino acids. Germline lookup yields CDR1 SNHLY and CDR2 FYNNEI. V was clipped by 6 bases and J by 5 bases; unmatched bases: 7. CDR3 sequence (DNA): TGTGCCAGCAGGTCGACAGGGCTGAACGAGCAGTACTTC. Residues: CASRSTGLNEQYF. Supplemented by reference TRBV2 and TRBJ2-7, the full variable domain reads EPEVTQTPSHQVTQMGQEVILRCVPISNHLYFYWYRQILGQKVEFLVSFYNNEISEKSEIFDDQFSVERPDGSNFTLKIRSTKLEDSAMYFCASRSTGLNEQYFGPGTRLTVT.

The V call is TRBV18, the J call TRBJ1-6; D not certain. The CDR3 totals 16 residues. Trimming shortened V by 1 base and J by 7 bases, and 14 bases separated the two germline ends. CDR1 is KGHSH, CDR2 LQKENI, per germline. The CDR3 region has the DNA TGTGCCAGCTCACCACAGAACAGCCCGGGGAATTCACCCCTCCACTTT. Protein product: CASSPQNSPGNSPLHF.

In nucleotides, the CDR3 is TGTGCCTGGGCCGGGACAGGGAATAGAAACTATGGCTACACCTTC. Protein sequence: CAWAGTGNRNYGYTF. The chain is built from TRBV30 and TRBJ1-2; TRBD1 matches at 9 bases. CDR1 is GTSNPN, CDR2 SVGIG, per germline (reference sequence). This CDR3 region has 15 residues. V lost 5 bases and J lost 2; bases outside the gene matches: 9.

This clone showed up just a few times. The rearrangement uses TRBV5-4 and TRBJ2-7; TRBD2 agrees at 10 bases. The germline V gene has CDR1 SGHNT and CDR2 YYREEE (reference sequence). The CDR3 totals 13 residues. The V gene end was trimmed by 1 base and the J gene end by 6 bases; junction bases not matched to a gene: 1. CDR3 sequence (DNA): TGTGCCAGCAGCTTGTCTAGCGGGAGCGAGCAGTACTTC. Residues: CASSLSSGSEQYF.

The chain has TRBV27 and TRBJ2-5, with 9 bases fitting TRBD1. The ends lost 3 bases at V and 5 bases at J; junction bases unmatched: 4. The CDR3 consists of 14 residues. Germline CDR1 and CDR2: MNHEY and SMNVEV (reference sequence). The CDR3 sequence: CASSFTGGGETQYF. In DNA, the CDR3 is TGTGCCAGCAGTTTCACAGGGGGCGGGGAGACCCAGTACTTC.

The CDR3 loop reads CASRPQGRGNQPQHF. CDR3 bases: TGTGCCAGCAGGCCTCAGGGGCGCGGGAATCAGCCCCAGCATTTT. The chain employs TRBV6-5 and TRBJ1-5, with a possible D match to TRBD1 (6 bases). Germline V CDR1 and CDR2: MNHEY, SVGAGI. V was pared by 6 bases and J by 4 bases, with 16 bases between. The CDR3 covers 15 residues.

The table lists this clone with a few counts. The chain combines TRBV5-1 with TRBJ2-3, with 10 bases fitting TRBD2. Germline trimming cut 0 bases from V and 4 bases from J; bases unmatched to any gene: 8. The CDR3 is 17 residues long. CDR1 is SGHRS and CDR2 is YFSETQ in the germline V gene. The CDR3 bases are TGCGCCAGCAGCTTGGACCTTAGCGGGGGGCCTTCAGATACGCAGTATTTT. This sequence encodes CASSLDLSGGPSDTQYF.

This chain uses TRBV7-9 with TRBJ1-2, with D maybe TRBD1 (5 bases). V was clipped by 4 bases and J by 0 bases, with 12 bases between them. CDR3 length: 15 amino acids. Germline CDR1 is SEHNR and CDR2 is FQNEAQ (reference sequence). CDR3 coding DNA: TGTGCCAGCAGCTCCCTGGCGGGGGCTAACTATGGCTACACCTTC. This codes for CASSSLAGANYGYTF.

The chain links TRBV29-1 to TRBJ2-1, with D possibly TRBD2 on 5 matching bases. The length of the CDR3 is 14 residues. The V gene lost 5 bases and the J gene lost 0 bases, with 11 bases spanning the gap. Per germline, CDR1 SQVTM and CDR2 ANQGSEA. The CDR3 region has the DNA TGCAGCGTTCAGCTAGGGAGCTCCTACAATGAGCAGTTCTTC. It codes for CSVQLGSSYNEQFF.

As to this clone: In the same sample, other DNA sequences code for this CDR3. V gene TRBV29-1 combines with J gene TRBJ2-1, with 9 bases fitting TRBD1. V lost 6 bases, J lost 2 bases, and 8 bases stayed unmatched. The length of the CDR3 is 15 residues. The germline V gene has CDR1 SQVTM and CDR2 ANQGSEA. CDR3 nucleotides: TGCAGCGTGGGACAGGGTCTCGGTACCTACAATGAGCAGTTCTTC. Translation: CSVGQGLGTYNEQFF.

The chain has TRBV29-1 and TRBJ1-1, with D maybe TRBD1 (5 bases). The V and J ends lost 7 bases and 1 base respectively, with 10 bases between them. This CDR3 has 12 amino acids. Looked up from germline, CDR1 is SQVTM and CDR2 is ANQGSEA. This chain's CDR3 is CSDGAWNTEAFF. CDR3 nucleotides: TGCAGCGATGGGGCCTGGAACACTGAAGCTTTCTTT. The variable domain in full, completed from reference TRBV29-1 and TRBJ1-1, reads SAVISQKPSRDICQRGTSLTIQCQVDSQVTMMFWYRQQPGQSLTLIATANQGSEATYESGFVIDKFPISRPNLTFSTLTVSNMSPEDSSIYLCSDGAWNTEAFFGQGTRLTVV.

The chain joins TRBV5-1 to TRBJ1-1; weak D call: TRBD1 (5 bases). The CDR3 is 14 amino acids. Germline assignment: CDR1 SGHRS and CDR2 YFSETQ. Deletions cut 0 bases from V and 5 bases from J, with 11 bases between. The CDR3 is CASSLVGRETEAFF. The CDR3, as DNA: TGCGCCAGCAGCTTGGTGGGCAGGGAAACTGAAGCTTTCTTT.

The J gene is TRBJ2-5, the V gene TRBV28, with D possibly TRBD1 on 7 matching bases. The CDR3 spans 14 residues. Germline V lookup: CDR1 MDHEN, CDR2 SYDVKM. V was shortened by 3 bases and J by 4 bases, with 12 bases between the two germline ends. As DNA, the CDR3 is TGTGCCAGCAGTTTTCGGAGGGGGCGAGAGACCCAGTACTTC. Its protein is CASSFRRGRETQYF.

The chain links TRBV7-9 to TRBJ1-6, with unresolved D. Trimming shortened V by 0 bases and J by 5 bases, and 5 bases separated the two germline ends. CDR3 size: 14 residues. Germline CDR1 reads SEHNR; CDR2 reads FQNEAQ (reference sequence). The CDR3 sequence is CASSLAQDNSPLHF. In DNA form, the CDR3 reads TGTGCCAGCAGCTTAGCCCAGGATAATTCACCCCTCCACTTT.

The CDR3 here is CASSRREYYGYTF. The CDR3 coding sequence is TGTGCCAGCAGCCGCCGGGAATACTATGGCTACACCTTC. The chain employs TRBV13 and TRBJ1-2; D is unclear. V dropped 5 bases and J dropped 3 bases, with 10 bases sitting between them. The CDR3 loop spans 13 amino acids. From germline, CDR1 is PRHDT and CDR2 FYEKMQ (reference sequence).

V is TRBV6-5 and J is TRBJ2-7; 11 bases map to TRBD2. V dropped 2 bases and J dropped 0; count of bases not matched to a gene: 3. The CDR3 is 16 residues long. The germline V gene encodes CDR1 MNHEY and CDR2 SVGAGI. As DNA, the CDR3 is TGTGCCAGCAGTTACGCCGGGACTAGCGGCTCCTACGAGCAGTACTTC. This gives the protein CASSYAGTSGSYEQYF.

The rearrangement uses TRBV4-1 and TRBJ2-7; a weak D match, TRBD1 (6 bases). V lost 1 base, J lost 1 base, and 8 bases lay in between. CDR1 is MGHRA, CDR2 YSYEKL, per germline. The CDR3 totals 14 residues. The CDR3 nucleotides read TGCGCCAGCAGCCAAGTACAGGGTTCCTACGAGCAGTACTTC. It specifies CASSQVQGSYEQYF.

The rearrangement links TRBV20-1 to TRBJ2-3; D ambiguous. The CDR3 is made up of 11 amino acids. The ends were cut back, 6 bases at V and 1 base at J, with 5 bases in the middle. Germline assignment: CDR1 DFQATT and CDR2 SNEGSKA (reference sequence). CDR3 protein: CSAARTDTQYF. CDR3 DNA: TGCAGTGCCGCGCGCACAGATACGCAGTATTTT.

The chain combines TRBV7-2 with TRBJ1-1; D is ambiguous. Per germline, CDR1 SGHTA and CDR2 FQGNSA. The V end was cut by 1 base, the J end by 0 bases, with 15 bases between. CDR3 length: 17 residues. CDR3 sequence reads: CASSLVGPKIMNTEAFF. Here the CDR3 DNA reads TGTGCCAGCAGCTTAGTGGGCCCGAAAATAATGAACACTGAAGCTTTCTTT. Complete variable domain (other parts from reference TRBV7-2 and TRBJ1-1): GAGVSQSPSNKVTEKGKDVELRCDPISGHTALYWYRQSLGQGLEFLIYFQGNSAPDKSGLPSDRFSAERTGGSVSTLTIQRTQQEDSAVYLCASSLVGPKIMNTEAFFGQGTRLTVV.